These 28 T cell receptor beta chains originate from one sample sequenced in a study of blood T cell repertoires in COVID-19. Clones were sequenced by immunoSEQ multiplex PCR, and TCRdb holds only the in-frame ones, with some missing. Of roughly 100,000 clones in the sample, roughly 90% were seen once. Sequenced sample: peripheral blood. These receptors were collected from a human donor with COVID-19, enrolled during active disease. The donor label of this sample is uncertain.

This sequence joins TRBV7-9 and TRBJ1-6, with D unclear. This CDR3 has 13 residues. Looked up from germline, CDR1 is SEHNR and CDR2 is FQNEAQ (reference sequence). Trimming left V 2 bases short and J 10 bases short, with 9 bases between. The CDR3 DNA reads TGTGCCAGCAGCTTACCTGGTCGGTCACCCCTCCACTTT. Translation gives CASSLPGRSPLHF.

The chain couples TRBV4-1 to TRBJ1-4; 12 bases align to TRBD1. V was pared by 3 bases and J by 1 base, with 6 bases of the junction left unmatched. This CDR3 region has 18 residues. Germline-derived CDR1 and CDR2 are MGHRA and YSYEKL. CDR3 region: CASSQGRDRGRTNEKLFF. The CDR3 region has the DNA TGCGCCAGCAGCCAGGGAAGGGACAGGGGGCGAACTAATGAAAAACTGTTTTTT.

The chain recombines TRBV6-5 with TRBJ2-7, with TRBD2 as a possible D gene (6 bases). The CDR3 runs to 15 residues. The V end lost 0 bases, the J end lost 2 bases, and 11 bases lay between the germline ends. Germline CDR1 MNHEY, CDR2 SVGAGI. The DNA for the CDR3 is TGTGCCAGCAGTTACTCCGGGGGTTTACCCTACGAGCAGTACTTC. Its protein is CASSYSGGLPYEQYF.

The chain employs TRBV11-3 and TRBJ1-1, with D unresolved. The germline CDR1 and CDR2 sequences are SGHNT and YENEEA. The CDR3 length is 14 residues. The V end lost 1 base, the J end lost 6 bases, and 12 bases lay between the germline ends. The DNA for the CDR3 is TGTGCCAGCAGCTTAGTAACAAGTAGCGCTGAAGCTTTCTTT. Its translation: CASSLVTSSAEAFF. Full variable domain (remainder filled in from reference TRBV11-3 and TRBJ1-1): EAGVVQSPRYKIIEKKQPVAFWCNPISGHNTLYWYLQNLGQGPELLIRYENEEAVDDSQLPKDRFSAERLKGVDSTLKIQPAELGDSAVYLCASSLVTSSAEAFFGQGTRLTVV.

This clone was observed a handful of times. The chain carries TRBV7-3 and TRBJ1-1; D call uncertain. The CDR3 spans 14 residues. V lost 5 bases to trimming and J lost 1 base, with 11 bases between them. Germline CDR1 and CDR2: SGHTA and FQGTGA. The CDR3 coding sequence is TGTGCCAGCAGCCTTTCCCCCGGGAACACTGAAGCTTTCTTT. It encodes CASSLSPGNTEAFF.

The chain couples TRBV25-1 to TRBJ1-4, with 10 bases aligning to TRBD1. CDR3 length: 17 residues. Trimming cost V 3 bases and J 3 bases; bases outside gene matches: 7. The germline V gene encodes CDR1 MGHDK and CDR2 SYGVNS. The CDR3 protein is CASSERQGAGANEKLFF. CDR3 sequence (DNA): TGTGCCAGCAGTGAGAGACAGGGGGCGGGAGCTAATGAAAAACTGTTTTTT. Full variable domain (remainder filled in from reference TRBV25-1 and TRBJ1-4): EADIYQTPRYLVIGTGKKITLECSQTMGHDKMYWYQQDPGMELHLIHYSYGVNSTEKGDLSSESTVSRIRTEHFPLTLESARPSHTSQYLCASSERQGAGANEKLFFGSGTQLSVL.

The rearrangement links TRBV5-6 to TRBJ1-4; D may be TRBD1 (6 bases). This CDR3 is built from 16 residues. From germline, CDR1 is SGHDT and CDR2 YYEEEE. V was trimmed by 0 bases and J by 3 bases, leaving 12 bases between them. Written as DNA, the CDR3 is TGTGCCAGCAGCTTGGCCTCCGGGACACCTAATGAAAAACTGTTTTTT. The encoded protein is CASSLASGTPNEKLFF.

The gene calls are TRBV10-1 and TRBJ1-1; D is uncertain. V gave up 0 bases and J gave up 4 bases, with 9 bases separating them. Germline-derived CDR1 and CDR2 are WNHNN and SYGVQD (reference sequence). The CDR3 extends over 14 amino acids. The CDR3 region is CASSESGGSTEAFF. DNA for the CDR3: TGCGCCAGCAGTGAGTCGGGAGGAAGCACTGAAGCTTTCTTT.

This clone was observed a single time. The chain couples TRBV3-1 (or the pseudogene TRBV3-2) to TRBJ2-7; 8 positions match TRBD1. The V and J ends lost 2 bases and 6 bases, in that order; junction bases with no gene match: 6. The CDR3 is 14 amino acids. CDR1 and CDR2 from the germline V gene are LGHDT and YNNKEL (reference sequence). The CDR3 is CASSQLVTGGEQYF. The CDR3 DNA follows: TGTGCCAGCAGCCAACTCGTTACAGGGGGCGAGCAGTACTTC.

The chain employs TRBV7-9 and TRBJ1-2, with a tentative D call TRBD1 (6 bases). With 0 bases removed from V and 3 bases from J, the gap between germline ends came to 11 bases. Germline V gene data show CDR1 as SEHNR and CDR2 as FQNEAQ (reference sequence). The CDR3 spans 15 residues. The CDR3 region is CASSLAPAGDYGYTF. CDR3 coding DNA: TGTGCCAGCAGCTTAGCTCCGGCAGGGGACTATGGCTACACCTTC.

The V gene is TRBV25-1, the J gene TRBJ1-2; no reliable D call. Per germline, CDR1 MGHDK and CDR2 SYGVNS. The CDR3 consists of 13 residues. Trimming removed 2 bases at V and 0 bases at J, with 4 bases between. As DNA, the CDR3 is TGTGCCAGCAGTGAACTAGCTAACTATGGCTACACCTTC. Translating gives CASSELANYGYTF.

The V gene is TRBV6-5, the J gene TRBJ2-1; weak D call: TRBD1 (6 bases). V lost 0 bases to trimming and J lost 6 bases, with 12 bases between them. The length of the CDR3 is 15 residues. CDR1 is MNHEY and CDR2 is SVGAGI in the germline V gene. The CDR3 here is CASSYSRTVFNEQFF. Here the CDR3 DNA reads TGTGCCAGCAGTTACTCCAGGACAGTATTCAATGAGCAGTTCTTC.

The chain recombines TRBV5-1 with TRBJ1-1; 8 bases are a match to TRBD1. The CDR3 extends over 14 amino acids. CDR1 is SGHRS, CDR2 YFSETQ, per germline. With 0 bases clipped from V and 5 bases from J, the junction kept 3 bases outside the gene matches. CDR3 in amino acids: CASSLGQGHTEAFF. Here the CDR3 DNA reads TGCGCCAGCAGCTTGGGACAGGGGCATACTGAAGCTTTCTTT.

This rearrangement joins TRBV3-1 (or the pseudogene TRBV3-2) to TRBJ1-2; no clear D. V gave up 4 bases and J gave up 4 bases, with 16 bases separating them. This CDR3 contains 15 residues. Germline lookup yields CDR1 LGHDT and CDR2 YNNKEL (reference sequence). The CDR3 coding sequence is TGTGCCAGCAGCCCCAGTTATCGGACTGCCTATGGCTACACCTTC. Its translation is CASSPSYRTAYGYTF.

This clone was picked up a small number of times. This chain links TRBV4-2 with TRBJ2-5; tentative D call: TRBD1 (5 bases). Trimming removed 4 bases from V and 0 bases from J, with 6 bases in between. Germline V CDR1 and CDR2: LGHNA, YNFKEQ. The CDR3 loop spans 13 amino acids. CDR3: CASSPQDQETQYF. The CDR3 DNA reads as TGTGCCAGCAGCCCACAGGACCAAGAGACCCAGTACTTC.

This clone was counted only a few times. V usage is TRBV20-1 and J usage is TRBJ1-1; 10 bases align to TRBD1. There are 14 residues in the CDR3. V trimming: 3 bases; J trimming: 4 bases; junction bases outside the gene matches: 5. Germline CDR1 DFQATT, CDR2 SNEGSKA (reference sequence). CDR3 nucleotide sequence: TGCAGTGCTAGTAGGACAGGGGGAGGCACTGAAGCTTTCTTT. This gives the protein CSASRTGGGTEAFF.

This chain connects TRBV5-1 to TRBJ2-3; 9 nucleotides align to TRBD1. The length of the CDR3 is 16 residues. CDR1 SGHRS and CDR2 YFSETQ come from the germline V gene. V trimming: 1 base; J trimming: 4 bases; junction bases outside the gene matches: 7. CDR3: CASSLRQGGLADTQYF. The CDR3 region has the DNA TGCGCCAGCAGCTTGAGACAGGGGGGGCTCGCAGATACGCAGTATTTT.

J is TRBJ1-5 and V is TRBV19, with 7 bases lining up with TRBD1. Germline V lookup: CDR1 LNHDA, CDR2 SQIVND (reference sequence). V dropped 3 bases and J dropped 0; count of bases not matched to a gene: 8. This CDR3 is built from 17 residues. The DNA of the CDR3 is TGTGCCAGTAGTATGGTTCAGGGGGTTTCTAGCAATCAGCCCCAGCATTTT. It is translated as CASSMVQGVSSNQPQHF.

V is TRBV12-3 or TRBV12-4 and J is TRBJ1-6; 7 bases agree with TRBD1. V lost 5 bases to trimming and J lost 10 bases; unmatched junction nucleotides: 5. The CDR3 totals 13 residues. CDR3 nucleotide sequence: TGTGCCAGCAGTACAGGGGAATGGTCACCCCTCCACTTT. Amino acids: CASSTGEWSPLHF.

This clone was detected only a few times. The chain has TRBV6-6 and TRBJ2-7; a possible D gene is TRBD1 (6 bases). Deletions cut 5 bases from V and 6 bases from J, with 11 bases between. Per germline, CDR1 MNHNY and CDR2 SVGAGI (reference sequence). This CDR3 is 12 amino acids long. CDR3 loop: CASSPQGSEQYF. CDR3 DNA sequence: TGTGCCAGCAGTCCTCAGGGGTCCGAGCAGTACTTC.

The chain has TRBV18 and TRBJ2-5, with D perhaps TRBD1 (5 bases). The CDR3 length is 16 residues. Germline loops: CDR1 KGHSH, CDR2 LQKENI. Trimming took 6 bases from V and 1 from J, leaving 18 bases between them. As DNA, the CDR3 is TGTGCCAGCTCGCCTAATATACAGGCAATCCAAGAGACCCAGTACTTC. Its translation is CASSPNIQAIQETQYF.

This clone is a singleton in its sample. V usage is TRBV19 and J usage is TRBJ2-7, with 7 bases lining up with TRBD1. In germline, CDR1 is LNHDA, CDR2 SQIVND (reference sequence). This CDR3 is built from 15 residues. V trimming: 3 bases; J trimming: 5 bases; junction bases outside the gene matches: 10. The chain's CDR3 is CASSIGYVGQDEQYF. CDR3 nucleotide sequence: TGTGCCAGTAGTATCGGATACGTAGGACAGGACGAGCAGTACTTC.

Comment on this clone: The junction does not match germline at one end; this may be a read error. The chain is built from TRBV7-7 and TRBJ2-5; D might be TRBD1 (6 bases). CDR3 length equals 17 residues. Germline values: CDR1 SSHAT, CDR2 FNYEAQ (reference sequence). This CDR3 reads CASSLARWGRNQETQYF. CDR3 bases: TGTGCTAGCAGCTTGGCTCGGTGGGGGCGGAACCAAGAGACCCAGTACTTC.

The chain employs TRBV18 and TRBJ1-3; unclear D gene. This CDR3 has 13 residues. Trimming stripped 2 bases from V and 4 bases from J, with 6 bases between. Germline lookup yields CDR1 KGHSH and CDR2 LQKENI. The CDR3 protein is CASSPGGGNTIYF. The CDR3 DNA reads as TGTGCCAGCTCACCAGGAGGGGGAAACACCATATATTTT.

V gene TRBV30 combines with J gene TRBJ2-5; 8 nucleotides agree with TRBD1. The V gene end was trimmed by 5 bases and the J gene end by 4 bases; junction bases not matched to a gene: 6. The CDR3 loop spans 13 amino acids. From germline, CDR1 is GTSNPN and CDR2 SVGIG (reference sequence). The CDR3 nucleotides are TGTGCCTGGTCGGGACAGGCGAGAGAGACCCAGTACTTC. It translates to CAWSGQARETQYF.

In DNA form, the CDR3 reads TGTGCCAGTAGTCCCAGGGGGCGCATGGGCTACACCTTC. It specifies CASSPRGRMGYTF. The chain carries TRBV19 and TRBJ1-2; 8 nucleotides agree with TRBD1. The CDR3 length is 13 residues. The J segment lost 8 bases and the V segment lost 5 bases, leaving 7 bases of the junction unmatched. The germline V gene encodes CDR1 LNHDA and CDR2 SQIVND (reference sequence).

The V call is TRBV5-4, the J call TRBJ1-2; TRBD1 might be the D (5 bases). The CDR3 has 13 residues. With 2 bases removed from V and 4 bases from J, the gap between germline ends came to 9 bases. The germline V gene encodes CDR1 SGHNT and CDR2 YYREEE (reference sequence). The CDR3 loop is CASSFTDTYGYTF. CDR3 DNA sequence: TGTGCCAGCAGCTTCACGGACACCTATGGCTACACCTTC.

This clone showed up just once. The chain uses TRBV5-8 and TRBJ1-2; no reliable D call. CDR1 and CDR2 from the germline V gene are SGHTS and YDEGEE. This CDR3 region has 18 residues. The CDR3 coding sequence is TGTGCTATGGAAAGCCAACAGATCCTTGGGCCCCTGACATATGGCTACACCTTC. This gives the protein CAMESQQILGPLTYGYTF. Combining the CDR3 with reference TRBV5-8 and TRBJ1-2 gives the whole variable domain EAGVTQSPTHLIKTRGQQATLRCSPISGHTSVYWYQQALGLGLQFLLWYDEGEERNRGNFPPRFSGRQFPNYSSELNVNALELEDSALYLCAMESQQILGPLTYGYTFGSGTRLTVV.